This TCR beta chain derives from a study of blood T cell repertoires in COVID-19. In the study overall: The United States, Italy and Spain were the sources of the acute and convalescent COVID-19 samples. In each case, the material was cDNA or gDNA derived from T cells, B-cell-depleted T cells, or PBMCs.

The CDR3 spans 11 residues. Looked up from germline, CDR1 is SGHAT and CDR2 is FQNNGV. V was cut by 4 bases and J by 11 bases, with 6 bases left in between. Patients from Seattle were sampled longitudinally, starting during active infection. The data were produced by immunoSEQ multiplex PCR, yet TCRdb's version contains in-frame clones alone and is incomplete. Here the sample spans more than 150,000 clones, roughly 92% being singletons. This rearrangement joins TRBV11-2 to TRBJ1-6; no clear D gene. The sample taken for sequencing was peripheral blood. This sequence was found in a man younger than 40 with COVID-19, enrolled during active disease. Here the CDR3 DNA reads TGTGCCAGCAGCTCCAGTACACCCCTCCACTTT. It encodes CASSSSTPLHF. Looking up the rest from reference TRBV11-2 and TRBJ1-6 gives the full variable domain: EAGVAQSPRYKIIEKRQSVAFWCNPISGHATLYWYQQILGQGPKLLIQFQNNGVVDDSQLPKDRFSAERLKGVDSTLKIQPAKLEDSAVYLCASSSSTPLHFGNGTRLTVT.